The 29 T cell receptor beta chains given below trace back to one sample, sequenced in a study of blood T cells in healthy people across ages. A second PCR of about 6 to 11 cycles used a sample-barcoded 5' primer and a J-beta primer mix. TCRdb processed the 5' RACE reads anew with MiXCR; each CDR3 protein has one entry. The sample holds 700,000 or so distinct CDR3 sequences; approximately 21% are singletons and the top ten take about 20%. The sequencing input was blood. Every receptor here comes from a man in his 70s in good health.

This clonotype has just a few counts. The chain uses TRBV7-6 and TRBJ1-4; 7 bases fit TRBD1. There are 15 residues in the CDR3. CDR1 and CDR2 (germline): SGHVS, FNYEAQ. The J segment lost 3 bases and the V segment lost 5 bases, leaving 6 bases of the junction unmatched. The CDR3 sequence is CASSLQTGSNEKLFF. The DNA of the CDR3 is TGTGCCAGCAGCCTGCAGACAGGGTCTAATGAAAAACTGTTTTTT.

CDR3 region: CASSLRRTSGEQYF. CDR3 nucleotides: TGTGCCAGCAGTTTGCGGAGGACTAGCGGCGAGCAGTACTTC. This chain joins TRBV28 and TRBJ2-7, with 10 bases aligning to TRBD2. This CDR3 is 14 amino acids long. The germline V gene has CDR1 MDHEN and CDR2 SYDVKM. With V trimmed by 3 bases and J by 6 bases, 5 bases remained unmatched.

About this clonotype itself: A read error is likely, as this CDR3 ends without the conserved phenylalanine or tryptophan. The DNA is left out, because the CDR3 cannot be placed on it with certainty; the CDR3 is given as TCRdb lists it. J is TRBJ2-5 and V is TRBV5-7. TRBV5-7 carries the ORF label, with uncertain function. From its first to its last residue, the CDR3 has 11 amino acids. The CDR3 loop is CASSVAFPQNV.

For the CDR3, the DNA is TGTGCCACCAGCAGAGACCGAAACCAAGAGACCCAGTACTTC. Its translation: CATSRDRNQETQYF. The chain uses TRBV15 and TRBJ2-5; unclear D gene. CDR3 size: 14 residues. Deletions cut 0 bases from V and 0 bases from J, with 5 bases between. Looked up from germline, CDR1 is LNHNV and CDR2 is YYDKDF (reference sequence).

This clonotype turned up a few times. The chain recombines TRBV7-9 with TRBJ1-2; tentatively, D is TRBD1 (5 bases). CDR3 size: 14 residues. Trimming shortened V by 6 bases and J by 9 bases, and 20 bases separated the two germline ends. Looked up from germline, CDR1 is SEHNR and CDR2 is FQNEAQ (reference sequence). CDR3 region: CASRTSGQGRSYTF. CDR3 bases: TGTGCCAGCAGGACTTCAGGGCAGGGCCGCAGCTACACCTTC.

This clonotype was detected a few times. This chain uses TRBV19 with TRBJ1-2; unclear D gene. With 10 bases removed from V and 1 base from J, the gap between germline ends came to 16 bases. The CDR3 covers 14 residues. CDR1 and CDR2 from the germline V gene are LNHDA and SQIVND (reference sequence). CDR3 protein: CATERTRDNYGYTF. CDR3 sequence (DNA): TGTGCCACCGAGCGAACCAGAGATAACTATGGCTACACCTTC.

This clonotype was recorded many times. The chain uses TRBV7-9 and TRBJ1-5; D uncertain. The germline V gene has CDR1 SEHNR and CDR2 FQNEAQ (reference sequence). With 2 bases removed from V and 4 bases from J, the gap between germline ends came to 9 bases. The CDR3 is 14 amino acids. The CDR3 DNA sequence: TGTGCCAGCAGCTTAAGTTCGGGTAATCAGCCCCAGCATTTT. This translates into CASSLSSGNQPQHF.

This clonotype was counted only a few times. The CDR3 loop is CASSQTFSGGPWNEQFF. The CDR3 DNA sequence: TGTGCCAGCAGCCAAACTTTTTCCGGGGGGCCGTGGAATGAGCAGTTCTTC. The chain carries TRBV3-1 and TRBJ2-1; D is perhaps TRBD2 (7 bases). The V end was cut by 2 bases, the J end by 7 bases, with 21 bases between. Germline V gene data show CDR1 as LGHDT and CDR2 as YNNKEL (reference sequence). The CDR3 sequence is 17 residues long.

The DNA of the CDR3 is TGCGCCAGCAGCTTTGTTGGCGGGCCCTACAATGAGCAGTTCTTC. Amino acids: CASSFVGGPYNEQFF. The chain joins TRBV5-1 to TRBJ2-1, with D maybe TRBD2 (5 bases). Germline V gene data show CDR1 as SGHRS and CDR2 as YFSETQ. V lost 2 bases and J lost 2, with 11 bases in between. This CDR3 comprises 15 residues.

A word on this clonotype: Germline and junction disagree at one end, which may indicate a read error. The rearrangement joins TRBV14 to TRBJ2-3; 8 bases align to TRBD2. Per germline, CDR1 SGHDN and CDR2 FVKESK. The CDR3 is made up of 15 amino acids. The CDR3 nucleotides are TGTGCCAGCAGCCCTAGGACTAGCCGCACAGATACGCAGTGTTTT. Translating gives CASSPRTSRTDTQCF. The full variable domain, rest sourced from reference TRBV14 and TRBJ2-3, is EAGVTQFPSHSVIEKGQTVTLRCDPISGHDNLYWYRRVMGKEIKFLLHFVKESKQDESGMPNNRFLAERTGGTYSTLKVQPAELEDSGVYFCASSPRTSRTDTQCFGPGTRLTVL.

V gene TRBV12-3 or TRBV12-4 combines with J gene TRBJ2-7; D is perhaps TRBD1 (6 bases). The V and J ends lost 6 bases and 3 bases respectively, with 15 bases between them. The CDR3 spans 14 residues. This chain's CDR3 is CASRSQGQVYEQYF. In nucleotides, the CDR3 is TGTGCCAGCAGGTCCCAGGGGCAGGTCTACGAGCAGTACTTC.

This clonotype was seen only a few times. The chain carries TRBV20-1 and TRBJ2-1, with D possibly TRBD1 on 5 matching bases. V shed 4 bases and J shed 0 bases, with 22 bases lying between them. Germline V lookup: CDR1 DFQATT, CDR2 SNEGSKA (reference sequence). CDR3 length: 18 residues. CDR3 loop: CSANGQGGAFSSYNEQFF. DNA for the CDR3: TGCAGTGCTAACGGCCAGGGTGGTGCCTTCAGCTCCTACAATGAGCAGTTCTTC.

This clonotype showed up just a few times. The chain is built from TRBV18 and TRBJ2-5, with TRBD1 matching 9 bases. CDR1 is KGHSH and CDR2 is LQKENI in the germline V gene. The CDR3 spans 14 residues. V was pared by 6 bases and J by 4 bases, with 6 bases of the junction left unmatched. The CDR3 loop is CASSPPGQGETQYF. The CDR3 DNA is TGTGCCAGCTCTCCGCCGGGACAGGGAGAGACCCAGTACTTC.

This clonotype was picked up a small number of times. The chain employs TRBV25-1 and TRBJ2-2; 10 bases are a match to TRBD2. Looked up from germline, CDR1 is MGHDK and CDR2 is SYGVNS. V trimming: 8 bases; J trimming: 0 bases; junction bases outside the gene matches: 6. The CDR3 spans 16 residues. The CDR3 region is CASRKGLAANTGELFF. The CDR3 DNA reads as TGTGCCAGCCGAAAAGGACTAGCGGCGAACACCGGGGAGCTGTTTTTT.

This clonotype was detected ten times or more. V and J are TRBV4-1 and TRBJ2-7, with D unresolved. CDR3 length equals 13 residues. Per the germline V gene, CDR1 is MGHRA and CDR2 is YSYEKL. V was trimmed by 4 bases and J by 2 bases, leaving 9 bases between them. The CDR3 spells CASSLEMTYEQYF. The CDR3 region has the DNA TGCGCCAGCAGCCTGGAGATGACCTACGAGCAGTACTTC.

The V and J genes are TRBV10-3 and TRBJ2-1; 10 bases match TRBD2. V shed 9 bases and J 4 bases; nucleotides not matched to a gene: 15. The CDR3 totals 17 residues. CDR1 and CDR2 from the germline V gene are ENHRY and SYGVKD. In nucleotides, the CDR3 is TGTGCCATAAACAAGGGTTCTAGCGGGAGAATTTACAATGAGCAGTTCTTC. It specifies CAINKGSSGRIYNEQFF.

This clonotype was seen repeatedly, ten times or more. V gene TRBV12-3 or TRBV12-4 combines with J gene TRBJ2-7; 11 bases align to TRBD2. CDR3 length equals 15 residues. J gave up 1 base and V 6 bases, and 5 bases lay outside the gene matches. This CDR3 reads CASSRTSGGSYEQYF. The CDR3, as DNA: TGTGCCAGCAGCCGTACTAGCGGGGGTTCCTACGAGCAGTACTTC.

The chain has TRBV7-2 and TRBJ2-7; D is unresolved. The V end lost 0 bases, the J end lost 6 bases, and 6 bases lay between the germline ends. This CDR3 has 12 residues. From germline, CDR1 is SGHTA and CDR2 FQGNSA. The CDR3 DNA reads TGTGCCAGCAGCTTAGCGCGAACCGAGCAGTACGTC. It encodes CASSLARTEQYV.

V and J are TRBV7-2 and TRBJ1-2, with D possibly TRBD1 on 5 matching bases. Germline V gene data show CDR1 as SGHTA and CDR2 as FQGNSA. V lost 2 bases and J 2 bases, leaving 18 bases between the germline ends. This CDR3 region has 17 residues. CDR3 sequence reads: CASSLTAGGGDNYGYTF. The CDR3 DNA is TGTGCCAGCAGCTTAACGGCTGGGGGGGGTGACAACTATGGCTACACCTTC.

This clonotype was seen a handful of times. Its ends do not fully match the called genes, so a read error is possible. This rearrangement joins TRBV5-1 to TRBJ2-3; 7 positions agree with TRBD2. There are 15 residues in the CDR3. Germline lookup yields CDR1 SGHRS and CDR2 YFSETQ. The CDR3 loop reads CAGSASGAFTDTQYF. CDR3 bases: TGCGCCGGCAGCGCCAGCGGGGCGTTCACAGATACGCAGTATTTT.

The V and J genes are TRBV18 and TRBJ1-2; TRBD1 aligns across 8 bases. CDR1 is KGHSH and CDR2 is LQKENI in the germline V gene. The CDR3 spans 17 residues. Unmatched junction bases numbered 16, after V lost 6 bases and J lost 4 bases. The CDR3 reads CASSHLKQGGFSYGYTF. DNA of the CDR3: TGTGCCAGCTCCCACCTGAAACAGGGGGGATTCTCCTATGGCTACACCTTC.

CDR3 loop: CASNHGLATDTQYF. The CDR3 DNA reads as TGTGCCAGCAACCATGGACTAGCGACAGATACGCAGTATTTT. This chain links TRBV7-2 with TRBJ2-3, with TRBD2 matching 9 bases. CDR1 and CDR2 (germline): SGHTA, FQGNSA. Trimming took 7 bases from V and 3 from J; bases not matched to a gene: 5. CDR3 length: 14 amino acids.

This rearrangement joins TRBV28 to TRBJ1-1; TRBD1 is a possible D gene (6 bases). Germline CDR1 is MDHEN and CDR2 is SYDVKM. CDR3 size: 15 residues. V gave up 2 bases and J gave up 7 bases, with 17 bases separating them. CDR3: CASSLTSGGRSEAFF. In nucleotides, the CDR3 is TGTGCCAGCAGTTTAACTAGCGGGGGGCGGAGTGAAGCTTTCTTT.

Concerning this clonotype: Compared with germline, one end of the junction differs, possibly owing to a read error. The chain has TRBV6-1 and TRBJ2-1; 12 nucleotides align to TRBD2. This CDR3 has 20 residues. Germline V gene lookup returns CDR1 MNHNS and CDR2 SASEGT. CDR3 region: CANSDYRTSGGRLTYNEQFF. CDR3 DNA: TGTGCCAACAGTGACTACAGAACTAGCGGGGGGCGCCTCACCTACAATGAGCAGTTCTTC.

This clonotype was seen a handful of times. Written as DNA, the CDR3 is TGTGCCAGTTTCCCCCGCGGTGGGATGAACACTGAAGCTTTCTTT. It codes for CASFPRGGMNTEAFF. This chain uses TRBV19 with TRBJ1-1; D gene uncertain. Per germline, CDR1 LNHDA and CDR2 SQIVND (reference sequence). The CDR3 totals 15 residues. V was trimmed by 8 bases and J by 0 bases, leaving 16 bases between them.

The V gene is TRBV10-3, the J gene TRBJ2-2, with D hard to call. The V gene's germline CDR1 is ENHRY and CDR2 SYGVKD. V was pared by 6 bases and J by 0 bases, with 5 bases between. This CDR3 spans 13 amino acids. The chain's CDR3 is CAISSTNTGELFF. The CDR3 nucleotides are TGTGCCATCAGCAGCACGAACACCGGGGAGCTGTTTTTT.

This chain uses TRBV29-1 with TRBJ2-3, with 11 positions matching TRBD1. The length of the CDR3 is 14 residues. V gave up 8 bases and J gave up 3 bases; unmatched junction bases: 7. Germline V CDR1 and CDR2: SQVTM, ANQGSEA. The CDR3 nucleotides are TGCAGCCTCCGTGGGACAGGGGGTACAGATACGCAGTATTTT. It specifies CSLRGTGGTDTQYF.

This clonotype has a handful of counts. The chain combines TRBV28 with TRBJ2-5; D gene uncertain. The J call may be faulty, since TRBJ2-7 better matches the DNA end. The CDR3 has 12 residues. The germline CDR1 and CDR2 sequences are MDHEN and SYDVKM. The DNA for the CDR3 is TGTGCCAGCAGTTCGGTAGTCTACGAGCAGTACTTC. It codes for CASSSVVYEQYF.

This clonotype was seen more than once but under ten times. The chain employs TRBV12-3 or TRBV12-4 and TRBJ1-2, with a tentative D call TRBD1 (6 bases). There are 14 residues in the CDR3. Trimming removed 5 bases from V and 5 bases from J, with 15 bases in between. CDR3 coding DNA: TGTGCCAGCAGTCCCCTCAGACAGGATTATGGCTACACCTTC. Protein: CASSPLRQDYGYTF.